These 32 T cell receptor beta chains originate from one sample sequenced in a study of shared clonotypes between healthy human individuals. Using immunoSEQ multiplex PCR, the repertoire was profiled, and TCRdb retains in-frame clones only, with some absent. The sample holds roughly 890,000 clones, about 91% seen once. The naive CD8 subset, CD45RO-negative cells positively selected for CCR7, excluded terminally differentiated effector memory CD45RA+ cells. Source material: naive CD8+ T cells sorted from blood. These receptors all come from a man aged 30 to 45 in good health.

The J gene is TRBJ1-4, the V gene TRBV7-9, with TRBD1 matching over 9 bases. In germline, CDR1 is SEHNR, CDR2 FQNEAQ (reference sequence). This CDR3 contains 15 residues. V lost 4 bases and J lost 8; bases outside the gene matches: 8. CDR3 loop: CASSSHRGLSEKLFF. In nucleotides, the CDR3 is TGTGCCAGCAGCTCCCACAGGGGGCTTTCAGAAAAACTGTTTTTT.

In the case of this clone: Other DNA sequences from this sample encode an identical CDR3 as well. The J gene is TRBJ2-7, the V gene TRBV10-1; D unresolved. CDR1 and CDR2 from the germline V gene are WNHNN and SYGVQD (reference sequence). This CDR3 comprises 13 residues. Trimming removed 3 bases at V and 0 bases at J, with 6 bases between. DNA of the CDR3: TGCGCCAGCAGTGACCCCAGCTCCTACGAGCAGTACTTC. This encodes CASSDPSSYEQYF.

The genes are TRBV19 and TRBJ2-3, with 7 bases that match TRBD2. Per the germline V gene, CDR1 is LNHDA and CDR2 is SQIVND (reference sequence). This CDR3 spans 17 amino acids. Germline trimming cut 6 bases from V and 6 bases from J; bases unmatched to any gene: 18. CDR3 protein: CASSPLEIGRGRDTQYF. The DNA for the CDR3 is TGTGCCAGTAGCCCGTTGGAGATTGGGAGGGGCAGGGATACGCAGTATTTT.

The chain has TRBV27 and TRBJ2-3; D is possibly TRBD1 (5 bases). The CDR3 covers 13 residues. The ends were cut back, 4 bases at V and 4 bases at J, with 9 bases in the middle. Per germline, CDR1 MNHEY and CDR2 SMNVEV (reference sequence). DNA of the CDR3: TGTGCCAGCAGTTGGGGCCTACCAGATACGCAGTATTTT. Translated: CASSWGLPDTQYF.

This clone has only one observation. V and J are TRBV5-4 and TRBJ2-7; 10 positions match TRBD1. J was trimmed by 2 bases and V by 4 bases; bases with no gene match: 3. The CDR3 is made up of 14 amino acids. From germline, CDR1 is SGHNT and CDR2 YYREEE (reference sequence). CDR3 residues: CASSGDRGAYEQYF. Written as DNA, the CDR3 is TGTGCCAGCAGCGGGGACAGGGGCGCCTACGAGCAGTACTTC.

This clone has only one observation. The chain has TRBV11-2 and TRBJ2-1; 13 bases are shared with TRBD2. Trimming at V came to 4 bases and at J to 5 bases, leaving 5 bases not matched to a gene. The CDR3 is made up of 16 amino acids. Germline values: CDR1 SGHAT, CDR2 FQNNGV. CDR3 sequence: CASSSGTSGIDNEQFF. DNA of the CDR3: TGTGCCAGCAGCTCCGGGACTAGCGGGATCGACAATGAGCAGTTCTTC.

This chain joins TRBV27 and TRBJ1-1, with 7 nucleotides matching TRBD1. The CDR3 totals 15 residues. The germline V gene encodes CDR1 MNHEY and CDR2 SMNVEV (reference sequence). Germline trimming cut 5 bases from V and 3 bases from J; bases unmatched to any gene: 9. CDR3 in amino acids: CASSRYRGEDTEAFF. The CDR3 coding sequence is TGTGCCAGCAGTCGATACAGGGGTGAGGACACTGAAGCTTTCTTT.

The rearrangement links TRBV5-1 to TRBJ2-1; no clear D. CDR3 length: 13 residues. Trimming removed 0 bases from V and 8 bases from J, with 9 bases in between. Germline V gives CDR1 SGHRS, CDR2 YFSETQ. CDR3 in amino acids: CASSLEGFDEQFF. CDR3 DNA sequence: TGCGCCAGCAGCTTGGAGGGCTTCGATGAGCAGTTCTTC.

The J gene is TRBJ1-2, the V gene TRBV29-1; D call uncertain. V was clipped by 7 bases and J by 8 bases, with 26 bases between them. The CDR3 is made up of 15 amino acids. Germline-derived CDR1 and CDR2 are SQVTM and ANQGSEA. The CDR3: CSGRLRGNYESGYTF. In DNA, the CDR3 is TGCAGCGGGCGCCTTAGAGGGAACTATGAGTCGGGCTACACCTTC.

V is TRBV5-8 and J is TRBJ2-7; D is uncertain. This CDR3 is 15 amino acids long. V was clipped by 4 bases and J by 0 bases, with 14 bases between them. The V gene's germline CDR1 is SGHTS and CDR2 YDEGEE. This CDR3 is CASSHNDGSSYEQYF. The CDR3 DNA reads as TGTGCCAGCAGCCATAATGACGGAAGCTCCTACGAGCAGTACTTC. The full variable domain, in which reference TRBV5-8 and TRBJ2-7 provide the parts outside the CDR3, is EAGVTQSPTHLIKTRGQQATLRCSPISGHTSVYWYQQALGLGLQFLLWYDEGEERNRGNFPPRFSGRQFPNYSSELNVNALELEDSALYLCASSHNDGSSYEQYFGPGTRLTVT.

The V and J genes are TRBV28 and TRBJ1-1; D possibly corresponds to TRBD1 (5 bases). The CDR3 has 14 amino acids. Germline CDR1 reads MDHEN; CDR2 reads SYDVKM. Trimming removed 4 bases at V and 5 bases at J, with 14 bases between. The CDR3 loop is CASSSRGLLTEAFF. The DNA for the CDR3 is TGTGCCAGCAGTTCCCGGGGCCTTTTGACTGAAGCTTTCTTT. The full variable domain, with the rest looked up from reference TRBV28 and TRBJ1-1, is DVKVTQSSRYLVKRTGEKVFLECVQDMDHENMFWYRQDPGLGLRLIYFSYDVKMKEKGDIPEGYSVSREKKERFSLILESASTNQTSMYLCASSSRGLLTEAFFGQGTRLTVV.

The chain uses TRBV9 and TRBJ2-1; D ambiguous. The CDR3 is made up of 17 amino acids. V gave up 0 bases and J gave up 5 bases, with 18 bases separating them. The germline gives CDR1 SGDLS, CDR2 YYNGEE. CDR3 nucleotides: TGTGCCAGCAGCGTAGCTGGATGGGCCCCAGCAGACAATGAGCAGTTCTTC. The encoded protein is CASSVAGWAPADNEQFF.

CDR3 sequence reads: CASSLAGSNYGYTF. The DNA for the CDR3 is TGTGCCAGCAGTTTGGCGGGGTCGAACTATGGCTACACCTTC. The J gene is TRBJ1-2, the V gene TRBV28; unclear D gene. Germline V lookup: CDR1 MDHEN, CDR2 SYDVKM. Deletions cut 3 bases from V and 2 bases from J, with 10 bases between. The CDR3 runs to 14 residues.

V and J are TRBV9 and TRBJ2-1, with D perhaps given as TRBD1 or TRBD2 (6 bases each). Germline assignment: CDR1 SGDLS and CDR2 YYNGEE. Between the trimmed V and J ends, which lost 0 bases and 7 bases, there was a span of 14 bases. The CDR3 has 15 residues. CDR3 nucleotides: TGTGCCAGCAGCGTAGCGCGAGGGGGGTGGAATGAGCAGTTCTTC. This gives the protein CASSVARGGWNEQFF.

The chain is built from TRBV4-1 and TRBJ2-1, with D possibly TRBD2 on 7 matching bases. Germline assignment: CDR1 MGHRA and CDR2 YSYEKL. The V gene lost 3 bases and the J gene lost 1 base, with 22 bases spanning the gap. CDR3 length: 19 residues. CDR3 DNA: TGCGCCAGCAGCCACCGGGGGGCCATGGACAGCCGATCCTACAATGAGCAGTTCTTC. It yields the protein CASSHRGAMDSRSYNEQFF.

The V gene is TRBV2, the J gene TRBJ2-1, with D possibly being TRBD1 or TRBD2 (6 bases each). The length of the CDR3 is 15 residues. Trimming left V 2 bases short and J 1 base short, with 9 bases between. CDR1 is SNHLY, CDR2 FYNNEI, per germline. CDR3 nucleotide sequence: TGTGCCAGCAGTGAACGGGGGACATCCTACAATGAGCAGTTCTTC. It is translated as CASSERGTSYNEQFF.

The chain carries TRBV27 and TRBJ1-1, with no clear D. The CDR3 consists of 16 residues. Per the germline V gene, CDR1 is MNHEY and CDR2 is SMNVEV (reference sequence). Trimming left V 6 bases short and J 2 bases short, with 19 bases between. The CDR3: CASRITFDGSNTEAFF. In DNA, the CDR3 is TGTGCCAGCAGGATAACTTTCGACGGATCCAACACTGAAGCTTTCTTT.

This clone was observed once. The J gene is TRBJ1-5, the V gene TRBV10-3; the D gene is possibly TRBD1 (5 bases). The V end was cut by 8 bases, the J end by 1 base, with 21 bases between. Germline loops: CDR1 ENHRY, CDR2 SYGVKD. There are 17 residues in the CDR3. CDR3 sequence (DNA): TGTGCCATCGGGTCCGGGGACGGGGGAACGAGCAATCAGCCCCAGCATTTT. Translating gives CAIGSGDGGTSNQPQHF.

The genes are TRBV20-1 and TRBJ2-5; D gene uncertain. Germline CDR1 and CDR2: DFQATT and SNEGSKA (reference sequence). CDR3 length: 11 amino acids. V was pared by 7 bases and J by 6 bases, with 12 bases between. Written as DNA, the CDR3 is TGCAGTGGTGCCTCTCCCAAGACCCAGTACTTC. This sequence encodes CSGASPKTQYF.

The chain has TRBV1 and TRBJ1-1. TRBV1 is a pseudogene segment. CDR3 length equals 16 residues. CDR3 amino acids: CTSSQEGPRGLTEAFF. CDR3 in DNA: TGCACCAGCAGCCAAGAAGGCCCTCGGGGTTTGACTGAAGCTTTCTTT.

This chain uses TRBV27 with TRBJ1-4, with D possibly TRBD1 on 5 matching bases. Trimming left V 1 base short and J 0 bases short, with 12 bases between. This CDR3 is 17 amino acids long. CDR1 is MNHEY and CDR2 is SMNVEV in the germline V gene (reference sequence). In DNA form, the CDR3 reads TGTGCCAGCAGTTTATTTGGGGCACTTGCAACTAATGAAAAACTGTTTTTT. Protein sequence: CASSLFGALATNEKLFF.

This clone was detected once. The chain has TRBV5-6 and TRBJ2-7, with unresolved D. Trimming took off 1 base at V and 1 base at J, with 6 bases between the two ends. This CDR3 has 13 residues. Germline V gene data show CDR1 as SGHDT and CDR2 as YYEEEE. For the CDR3, the DNA is TGTGCCAGCAGCTTGCAGCATTCCTACGAGCAGTACTTC. It yields the protein CASSLQHSYEQYF.

The chain joins TRBV2 to TRBJ1-1; D is unresolved. This CDR3 comprises 16 residues. V was cut by 10 bases and J by 4 bases, with 25 bases left in between. CDR1 and CDR2 (germline): SNHLY, FYNNEI. CDR3 loop: CATLLGRGRVGTEAFF. The DNA for the CDR3 is TGTGCCACCCTGCTCGGCAGAGGGAGGGTGGGCACTGAAGCTTTCTTT.

V gene TRBV28 combines with J gene TRBJ1-1, with 7 positions matching TRBD1. Trimming cost V 2 bases and J 4 bases; bases outside gene matches: 4. Germline CDR1 is MDHEN and CDR2 is SYDVKM. CDR3 length equals 14 residues. As DNA, the CDR3 is TGTGCCAGCAGTTTAGAGGGGGCTGGCACTGAAGCTTTCTTT. This gives the protein CASSLEGAGTEAFF.

The rearrangement joins TRBV7-9 to TRBJ2-5; D call uncertain. The CDR3 length is 14 residues. Germline loops: CDR1 SEHNR, CDR2 FQNEAQ (reference sequence). Trimming removed 5 bases at V and 2 bases at J, with 12 bases between. The CDR3 region is CASSADGQQETQYF. DNA for the CDR3: TGTGCCAGCAGCGCGGACGGCCAACAAGAGACCCAGTACTTC.

For the CDR3, the DNA is TGTGCCAGCAGTTTTAACTACAGGAGAGGCTACACCTTC. Translated: CASSFNYRRGYTF. This chain connects TRBV28 to TRBJ1-2; a weak D match, TRBD1 (5 bases). CDR1 and CDR2 from the germline V gene are MDHEN and SYDVKM. V lost 3 bases and J 8 bases, leaving 13 bases between the germline ends. This CDR3 is 13 amino acids long.

This chain links TRBV5-1 with TRBJ2-7; 10 positions agree with TRBD2. The CDR3 has 14 amino acids. The V gene's germline CDR1 is SGHRS and CDR2 YFSETQ. V was pared by 7 bases and J by 4 bases, with 8 bases of the junction left unmatched. The chain's CDR3 is CASATSGMVYEQYF. CDR3 nucleotide sequence: TGCGCCAGCGCTACTAGCGGGATGGTGTACGAGCAGTACTTC.

The gene calls are TRBV29-1 and TRBJ2-1; the match to TRBD2 covers 7 bases. The CDR3 contains 14 residues. After removal of 3 bases from V and 8 bases from J, the junction contained 10 bases not matched to a gene. CDR1 SQVTM and CDR2 ANQGSEA come from the germline V gene. CDR3 in amino acids: CSVDISGEYDEQFF. The CDR3 DNA reads as TGCAGCGTTGACATAAGCGGGGAGTACGATGAGCAGTTCTTC.

The CDR3 coding sequence is TGCGCCAGCAGCCTAAAATGGGACAGGGGATCCTACGAGCAGTACTTC. Its protein is CASSLKWDRGSYEQYF. The gene calls are TRBV4-1 and TRBJ2-7; 10 bases match TRBD1. V lost 4 bases to trimming and J lost 1 base; unmatched junction nucleotides: 7. The CDR3 is made up of 16 amino acids. Germline V gene sequence: CDR1 MGHRA, CDR2 YSYEKL.

The chain recombines TRBV7-2 with TRBJ2-7; no reliable D call. Looked up from germline, CDR1 is SGHTA and CDR2 is FQGNSA. This CDR3 comprises 11 residues. V lost 3 bases, J lost 6 bases, and 6 bases lay in between. The CDR3 DNA is TGTGCCAGCAGCTTCGGTTCCGAGCAGTACTTC. Amino acid sequence: CASSFGSEQYF.

The gene calls are TRBV7-9 and TRBJ2-3; D remains ambiguous. The CDR3 runs to 13 residues. Trimming removed 6 bases from V and 2 bases from J, with 9 bases in between. Germline assignment: CDR1 SEHNR and CDR2 FQNEAQ (reference sequence). CDR3 amino acids: CASSPEYTDTQYF. Here the CDR3 DNA reads TGTGCCAGCAGTCCGGAGTACACAGATACGCAGTATTTT.

The genes are TRBV11-2 and TRBJ2-1, with a weak D call TRBD2 (6 bases). From germline, CDR1 is SGHAT and CDR2 FQNNGV. Trimming took off 1 base at V and 3 bases at J, with 10 bases between the two ends. CDR3 size: 15 residues. The CDR3 protein is CASSLALSGYNEQFF. In DNA, the CDR3 is TGTGCCAGCAGCTTAGCGCTTAGCGGCTACAATGAGCAGTTCTTC. The full variable domain, in which reference TRBV11-2 and TRBJ2-1 provide the parts outside the CDR3, is EAGVAQSPRYKIIEKRQSVAFWCNPISGHATLYWYQQILGQGPKLLIQFQNNGVVDDSQLPKDRFSAERLKGVDSTLKIQPAKLEDSAVYLCASSLALSGYNEQFFGPGTRLTVL.